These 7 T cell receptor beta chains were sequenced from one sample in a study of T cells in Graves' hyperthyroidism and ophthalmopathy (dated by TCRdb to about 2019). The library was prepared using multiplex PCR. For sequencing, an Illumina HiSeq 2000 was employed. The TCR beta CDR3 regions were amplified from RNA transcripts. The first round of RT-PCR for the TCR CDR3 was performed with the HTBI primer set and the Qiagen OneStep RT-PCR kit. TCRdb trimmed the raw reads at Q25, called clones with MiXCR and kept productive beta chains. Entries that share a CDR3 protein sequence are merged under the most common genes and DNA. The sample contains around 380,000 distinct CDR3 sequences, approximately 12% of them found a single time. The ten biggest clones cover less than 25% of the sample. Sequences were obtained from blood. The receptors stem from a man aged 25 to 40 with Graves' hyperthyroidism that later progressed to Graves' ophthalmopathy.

The CDR3, as DNA: TGTGCCTGGGCCTTCGATCCGACAGGACAAGAGACCCAGTACTTC. Translating gives CAWAFDPTGQETQYF. This chain connects TRBV30 to TRBJ2-5; weak D call: TRBD1 (6 bases). CDR1 is GTSNPN and CDR2 is SVGIG in the germline V gene (reference sequence). This CDR3 is built from 15 residues. V was pared by 5 bases and J by 2 bases, with 18 bases between. Complete variable domain (other parts from reference TRBV30 and TRBJ2-5): SQTIHQWPATLVQPVGSPLSLECTVEGTSNPNLYWYRQAAGRGLQLLFYSVGIGQISSEVPQNLSASRPQDRQFILSSKKLLLSDSGFYLCAWAFDPTGQETQYFGPGTRLLVL.

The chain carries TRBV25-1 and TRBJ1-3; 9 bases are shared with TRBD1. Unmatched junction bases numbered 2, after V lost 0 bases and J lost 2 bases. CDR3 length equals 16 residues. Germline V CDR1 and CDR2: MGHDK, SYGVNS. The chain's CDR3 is CASSEYRTGAGNTIYF. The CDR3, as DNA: TGTGCCAGCAGTGAATACCGGACAGGGGCTGGAAACACCATATATTTT.

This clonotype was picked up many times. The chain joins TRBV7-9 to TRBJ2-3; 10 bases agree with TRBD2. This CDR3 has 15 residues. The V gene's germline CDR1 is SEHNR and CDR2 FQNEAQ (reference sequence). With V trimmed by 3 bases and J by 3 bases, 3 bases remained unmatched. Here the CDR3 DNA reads TGTGCCAGCAGCTTCTCAGCGGGGGGGACAGATACGCAGTATTTT. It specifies CASSFSAGGTDTQYF.

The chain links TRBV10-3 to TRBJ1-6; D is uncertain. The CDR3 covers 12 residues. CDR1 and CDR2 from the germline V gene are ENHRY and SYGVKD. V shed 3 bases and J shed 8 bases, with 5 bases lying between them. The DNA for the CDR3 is TGTGCCATCAGTGAAAGTGATTCACCCCTCCACTTT. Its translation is CAISESDSPLHF.

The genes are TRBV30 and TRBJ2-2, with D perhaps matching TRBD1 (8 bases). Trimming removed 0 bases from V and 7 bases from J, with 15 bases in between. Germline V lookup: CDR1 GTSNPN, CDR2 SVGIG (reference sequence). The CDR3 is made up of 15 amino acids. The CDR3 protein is CAWSVQGGAVGELFF. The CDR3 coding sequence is TGTGCCTGGAGTGTACAGGGGGGGGCCGTCGGGGAGCTGTTTTTT.

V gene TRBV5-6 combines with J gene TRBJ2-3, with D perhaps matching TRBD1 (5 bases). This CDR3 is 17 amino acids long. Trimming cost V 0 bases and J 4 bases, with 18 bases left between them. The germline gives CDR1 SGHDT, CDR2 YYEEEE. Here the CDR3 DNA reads TGTGCCAGCAGCTTGGAAATGTCGGCCAGGGCCGCAGATACGCAGTATTTT. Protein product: CASSLEMSARAADTQYF.

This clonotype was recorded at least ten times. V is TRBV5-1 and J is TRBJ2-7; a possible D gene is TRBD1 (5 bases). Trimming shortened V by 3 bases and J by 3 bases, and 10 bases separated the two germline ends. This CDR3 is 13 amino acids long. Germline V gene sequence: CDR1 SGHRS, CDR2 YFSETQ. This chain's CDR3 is CASSSTDGYEQYF. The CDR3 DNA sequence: TGCGCCAGCAGCTCGACAGACGGCTACGAGCAGTACTTC.